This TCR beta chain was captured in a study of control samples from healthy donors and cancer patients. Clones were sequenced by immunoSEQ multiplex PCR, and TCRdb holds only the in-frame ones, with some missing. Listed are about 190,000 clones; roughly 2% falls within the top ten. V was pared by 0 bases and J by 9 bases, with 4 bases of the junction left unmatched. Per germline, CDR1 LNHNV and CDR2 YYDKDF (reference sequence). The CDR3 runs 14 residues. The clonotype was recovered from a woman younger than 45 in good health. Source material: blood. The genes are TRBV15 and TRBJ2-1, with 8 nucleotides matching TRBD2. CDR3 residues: CATSRDRGGSEQFF. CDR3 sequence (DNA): TGTGCCACCAGCAGAGATCGGGGGGGATCTGAGCAGTTCTTC.